Detailed here is one T cell receptor (beta chain). Its recognized antigen is unknown. Nothing much larger sits one base from this clone, and base qualities are not available. TCRbeta CDR3 regions were amplified from genomic DNA by means of the immunoSEQ Assay, a bias-controlled multiplex PCR. The study's own analysis went as follows. Nucleated cell counts per sample were estimated from amplification of reference gene primers within the assay. To quantify the absolute abundance of each unique TCRbeta CDR3 rearrangement, sequence reads were collapsed and filtered. Productive Simpson clonality was computed per sample as the square root of Simpson's diversity index over productive rearrangements. What TCRdb holds here is the immuneACCESS table cut down to in-frame rearrangements. Part of the clones is not present; checked against another copy, under half of the missing clones reflect an unresolved V gene, and the others are unexplained. Clone size and V and J calls were adopted from that table, with D and trimming inferred from the DNA. The sample data list 200,000 to 300,000 clones, and about nine tenths of these were observed just once. Under 3% of the sample goes to the ten largest clones.

The junction shows trimming of 8 bases on V and 2 bases on J, plus 15 bases between the germline ends. Including the terminal cysteine and phenylalanine, the CDR3 comprises 14 residues. This entry keeps only the CDR3 DNA: 42 bases, framed from base 1. CDR1 LNHDA and CDR2 SQIVND are derived from the germline V gene (reference sequence). This record comes from a study of blood T cell repertoires in COVID-19 (dated by TCRdb to about 2020). In the study overall: Samples covering the acute and convalescent phases of COVID-19 were provided by collaborators in the United States, Italy and Spain. The material from the prospective study consisted of cDNA or gDNA derived from T cells, B-cell-depleted T cells, or PBMCs. The dataset comprised deeply sampled blood TCRbeta repertoires from subjects exposed to, actively infected with, or recovered from COVID-19. The repertoires were made available in a free public database intended to serve as a resource for research on the immune response to SARS-CoV-2. Samples came from the ongoing ImmuneRACE study (first 160 participants) plus 1,254 subjects from 6 global collaborators. The sample metadata nearly always contained a de-identified subject ID, COVID-19 status, age in years and sex. HLA class I and class II types, where available, came from metadata supplied by the sample provider rather than from assay-based typing. The full study reports these points: The amount of clinical and demographic metadata varied by source and participant and was provided uncurated.

At one collaborating source in Seattle, patients were enrolled during active infection and were followed longitudinally through the course of disease. Collaborating institutions collected whole blood in K2EDTA tubes following their own protocols. For TCRbeta analysis, collaborators shipped samples in one of three forms: frozen whole blood, isolated PBMCs, or DNA extracted from either of those sample types. This TCR was sampled from a person under 35 with COVID-19, enrolled during active disease. The rearrangement combines TRBV19 with TRBJ1-1, with a tentative D gene TRBD1 over 5 matching bases. The sample consisted of peripheral blood. CDR3 sequence: CASLPGGGNTEAFF. In nucleotide form, the sequence is TGTGCCAGTCTTCCCGGGGGGGGTAACACTGAAGCTTTCTTT.